This T cell receptor (beta chain) was identified in a study of cytomegalovirus exposure and HLA in healthy donors. Study overall: A later analysis reported the same platform for the 100 to 150 validation repertoires and the 666 first-cohort repertoires.

Findings of the study overall: Confirmation in vitro established that a few CMV-associated chains were specific for CMV antigens. A list of 150 or so TCR beta chains associated with cytomegalovirus was given.

Sequencing was performed with immunoSEQ multiplex PCR; in TCRdb, only in-frame clones are kept and a portion is missing. The table includes 250,000 or so clones, around nine tenths detected once. Among the 120 or so subjects of the validation cohort, separate from the roughly 670-subject first cohort, were the donors. The CDR3 is made up of 17 amino acids. In germline, CDR1 is SGHDT, CDR2 YYEEEE. V lost 0 bases, J lost 2 bases, and 17 bases lay in between. Concerning this clone itself: As yet, its antigen is unknown.

The sample was PBMCs. This sequence was found in a man in his late teens or twenties in good health and CMV-seronegative. The rearrangement joins TRBV5-6 to TRBJ1-2, with a weak D call TRBD1 (5 bases). CDR3 bases: TGTGCCAGCAGCTTGGTGGCAGGGCGGATCCAAAACTATGGCTACACCTTC. Translated: CASSLVAGRIQNYGYTF.